The 3 T cell receptor beta chains below come from one sample, sequenced in a study of CD8+CD57+ T cells in acquired aplastic anemia. Patients picked for sequencing had shown CD8+CD57+ cell expansion detected by flow cytometry. It was genomic DNA that served as the template for profiling TCR beta VDJ and CDR3. MiXCR, applied by TCRdb to the reads, yields one record per CDR3 protein. The sample yields about 160,000 distinct CDR3 sequences, over 55% seen once. Sequences were obtained from sorted CD4+, CD8+, or CD8+CD57+ T cells (not recorded which) from PBMCs. All receptors derive from a human donor with aplastic anemia.

V and J are TRBV19 and TRBJ1-2; no firm D call. Trimming pared 5 bases from V and 4 bases from J, leaving 11 bases between. Per the germline V gene, CDR1 is LNHDA and CDR2 is SQIVND (reference sequence). The CDR3 sequence is 13 residues long. The CDR3 region is CASSEPDSYGYTF. CDR3 nucleotides: TGTGCCAGTAGTGAACCGGACTCCTATGGCTACACCTTC.

V usage is TRBV24-1 and J usage is TRBJ2-1; 10 positions match TRBD2. This CDR3 region has 16 residues. Germline values: CDR1 KGHDR, CDR2 SFDVKD. The V gene end was trimmed by 2 bases and the J gene end by 5 bases; junction bases not matched to a gene: 5. For the CDR3, the DNA is TGTGCCACCAGTGATTCAGGACTAGCGGACAACAATGAGCAGTTCTTC. This gives the protein CATSDSGLADNNEQFF.

This clonotype has a single count. The rearrangement joins TRBV9 to TRBJ1-6, with 10 bases fitting TRBD1. CDR1 SGDLS and CDR2 YYNGEE come from the germline V gene. The trim removed 3 bases at V and 10 bases at J, leaving 7 bases unmatched. The CDR3 is 15 amino acids. CDR3: CASSATGTGESPLHF. The CDR3 coding sequence is TGTGCCAGCAGCGCGACCGGGACAGGGGAATCACCCCTCCACTTT.